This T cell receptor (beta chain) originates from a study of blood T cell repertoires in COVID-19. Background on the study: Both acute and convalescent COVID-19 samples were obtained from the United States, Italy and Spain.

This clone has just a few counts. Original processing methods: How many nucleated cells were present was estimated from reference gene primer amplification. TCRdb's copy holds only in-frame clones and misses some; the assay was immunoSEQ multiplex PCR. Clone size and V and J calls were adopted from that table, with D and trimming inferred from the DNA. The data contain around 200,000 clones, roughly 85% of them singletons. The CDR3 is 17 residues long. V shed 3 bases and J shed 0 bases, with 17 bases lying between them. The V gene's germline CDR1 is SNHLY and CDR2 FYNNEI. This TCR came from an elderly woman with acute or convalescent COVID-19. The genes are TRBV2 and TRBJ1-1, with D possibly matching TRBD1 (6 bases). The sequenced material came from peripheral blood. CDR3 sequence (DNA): TGTGCCAGCAGTGACCAACAGGGTTCGGGAATGAACACTGAAGCTTTCTTT. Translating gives CASSDQQGSGMNTEAFF.